The clone carrying this TCR beta chain has just a few counts. Hyperthyroidism had been newly diagnosed in patients aged 18 to 65, and its duration was under 2 months. The CDR3 consists of 14 residues. CDR1 and CDR2 (germline): LNHDA, SQIVND (reference sequence). V was clipped by 3 bases and J by 9 bases, with 15 bases between them. This sample was included in a study of T cells in Graves' hyperthyroidism and ophthalmopathy. Amplification of TCR beta CDR3 regions used RNA as the template. A first-round RT-PCR of the TCR CDR3 used the HTBI primer set. TCRdb passed the multiplex PCR reads through MiXCR, listing each CDR3 protein once. Here the sample spans 300,000 or so distinct CDR3 sequences, around 16% being singletons.

This chain connects TRBV19 to TRBJ2-1; possible D gene TRBD2, 7 bases. Sequences were obtained from blood. This TCR derives from a man aged 25 to 45 with Graves' hyperthyroidism. The CDR3 region is CASSMGRGGGEQFF. CDR3 sequence (DNA): TGTGCCAGTAGTATGGGCCGCGGGGGCGGTGAGCAGTTCTTC.